The clone carrying this TCR beta chain was seen only a few times. The assay was immunoSEQ multiplex PCR, and TCRdb's table has in-frame clones only and misses some. The table shows 120,000 or so clones, with approximately 88% occurring only once. This record comes from a study of blood T cell repertoires in COVID-19. This CDR3 has 14 residues. The germline gives CDR1 SGHVS, CDR2 FNYEAQ. Trimming cost V 1 base and J 3 bases, with 9 bases left between them. V gene TRBV7-6 combines with J gene TRBJ2-5, with D unresolved. The sequence was obtained from a man in his fifties with acute or convalescent COVID-19. Sequencing was carried out using peripheral blood. This chain's CDR3 is CASSLGFNKETQYF. For the CDR3, the DNA is TGTGCCAGCAGCTTAGGGTTCAACAAAGAGACCCAGTACTTC.